This entry describes one T cell receptor beta chain. This sample was included in a study of control samples from healthy donors and cancer patients. Data came from immunoSEQ multiplex PCR; TCRdb stores just in-frame clones and leaves some out. Among 75,000 to 100,000 clones listed, 85% to 90% were seen once. CDR1 and CDR2 (germline): KGHSH, LQKENI. CDR3 length: 16 amino acids. Trimming cost V 4 bases and J 2 bases, with 15 bases left between them. This clonotype originated in a woman between 50 and 59 years old in good health. The rearrangement joins TRBV18 to TRBJ1-5; D is possibly TRBD1 (6 bases). The sequenced material came from blood. The chain's CDR3 is CASSLTTGRGNQPQHF. The CDR3 nucleotides are TGTGCCAGCTCACTTACGACAGGACGGGGCAATCAGCCCCAGCATTTT.